A single sample is the source of the 20 T cell receptor beta chains below, sequenced in a study of CD8+CD57+ T cells in acquired aplastic anemia. Flow cytometry had shown expanded CD8+CD57+ cells in the patients chosen for sequencing. Genomic DNA constituted the template upon which TCR beta VDJ and CDR3 profiling was performed. TCRdb re-called the reads through MiXCR, storing one row per CDR3 protein. Of more than 150,000 distinct CDR3 sequences detected, roughly half appear once; the ten largest clones hold 8% to 10%. Sequencing input: sorted CD4+, CD8+, or CD8+CD57+ T cells (not recorded which) from PBMCs. The receptors here all came from a human donor with aplastic anemia.

V and J are TRBV5-1 and TRBJ2-2; D is uncertain. The CDR3 is 12 amino acids. The V gene lost 5 bases and the J gene lost 5 bases, with 7 bases spanning the gap. CDR1 and CDR2 from the germline V gene are SGHRS and YFSETQ. CDR3 region: CASSWVTGELFF. Written as DNA, the CDR3 is TGCGCCAGCAGTTGGGTGACCGGGGAGCTGTTTTTT.

This clonotype was observed at least ten times. CDR3 DNA sequence: TGTGCCAGCAGCTTAGCTGGGACAGCTTTGAACACTGAAGCTTTCTTT. As protein: CASSLAGTALNTEAFF. The V call is TRBV7-2, the J call TRBJ1-1; TRBD1 matches 7 bases. V dropped 0 bases and J dropped 0; count of bases not matched to a gene: 4. Per germline, CDR1 SGHTA and CDR2 FQGNSA. This CDR3 region has 16 residues.

This clonotype was picked up one time. The gene calls are TRBV2 and TRBJ2-7; 7 bases map to TRBD2. V was pared by 3 bases and J by 5 bases, with 7 bases of the junction left unmatched. The CDR3 has 14 residues. Germline V gene sequence: CDR1 SNHLY, CDR2 FYNNEI. Here the CDR3 reads CASSEELAANEQYF. CDR3 bases: TGTGCCAGCAGTGAGGAGCTAGCGGCGAACGAGCAGTACTTC.

The CDR3 region has the DNA TGTGCCAGCAGCTCAGAACAGACAGGGCAGAACACTGAAGCTTTCTTT. It codes for CASSSEQTGQNTEAFF. The V call is TRBV7-6, the J call TRBJ1-1; TRBD1 aligns across 7 bases. The junction had 9 bases not matched to a gene; V was cut back by 4 bases and J by 1 base. Germline V CDR1 and CDR2: SGHVS, FNYEAQ. CDR3 size: 16 residues.

The chain couples TRBV2 to TRBJ2-5; D unclear. This CDR3 region has 13 residues. Looked up from germline, CDR1 is SNHLY and CDR2 is FYNNEI. Trimming left V 6 bases short and J 5 bases short, with 13 bases between. The CDR3: CASSRSKPETQYF. As DNA, the CDR3 is TGTGCCAGCAGCCGATCTAAGCCCGAGACCCAGTACTTC.

In this sample, this clonotype turned up many times. This chain uses TRBV15 with TRBJ1-3, with TRBD1 matching 10 bases. Germline V CDR1 and CDR2: LNHNV, YYDKDF (reference sequence). V dropped 1 base and J dropped 3; count of bases not matched to a gene: 0. CDR3 length: 15 amino acids. The CDR3 sequence is CATSRGTGGGNTIYF. CDR3 coding DNA: TGTGCCACCAGCAGAGGGACAGGGGGTGGAAACACCATATATTTT.

The chain joins TRBV7-2 to TRBJ1-6; D uncertain. V was shortened by 5 bases and J by 0 bases, with 8 bases between the two germline ends. The CDR3 has 15 amino acids. The germline gives CDR1 SGHTA, CDR2 FQGNSA. CDR3 protein: CASSKHSSYNSPLHF. In DNA, the CDR3 is TGTGCCAGCAGCAAACACAGCTCCTATAATTCACCCCTCCACTTT. Combining the CDR3 with reference TRBV7-2 and TRBJ1-6 gives the whole variable domain GAGVSQSPSNKVTEKGKDVELRCDPISGHTALYWYRQSLGQGLEFLIYFQGNSAPDKSGLPSDRFSAERTGGSVSTLTIQRTQQEDSAVYLCASSKHSSYNSPLHFGNGTRLTVT.

This clonotype was detected many times. The chain combines TRBV19 with TRBJ1-1; D ambiguous. The germline gives CDR1 LNHDA, CDR2 SQIVND (reference sequence). CDR3 length: 11 amino acids. Trimming shortened V by 6 bases and J by 1 base, and 3 bases separated the two germline ends. CDR3 loop: CASRKNTEAFF. CDR3 coding DNA: TGTGCCAGTAGGAAGAACACTGAAGCTTTCTTT.

This clonotype showed up just once. The chain links TRBV7-8 to TRBJ1-2; 7 nucleotides align to TRBD1. This CDR3 contains 16 residues. From germline, CDR1 is SGHVS and CDR2 FQNEAQ. J was trimmed by 0 bases and V by 5 bases; bases with no gene match: 9. The CDR3 region is CASSGRDRRSNYGYTF. DNA of the CDR3: TGTGCCAGCAGCGGGCGGGACAGACGTTCTAACTATGGCTACACCTTC.

This clonotype was seen at least ten times. V is TRBV19 and J is TRBJ1-6; D gene uncertain. With 2 bases removed from V and 9 bases from J, the gap between germline ends came to 11 bases. The CDR3 sequence is 14 residues long. CDR1 is LNHDA, CDR2 SQIVND, per germline (reference sequence). CDR3 amino acids: CASSIRGVGSPLHF. The CDR3, as DNA: TGTGCCAGTAGTATACGGGGTGTTGGTTCACCCCTCCACTTT.

This clonotype was detected many times. V and J are TRBV20-1 and TRBJ1-1; D perhaps matches TRBD1 (6 bases). CDR3 size: 13 residues. Per the germline V gene, CDR1 is DFQATT and CDR2 is SNEGSKA (reference sequence). Trimming removed 4 bases from V and 2 bases from J, with 11 bases in between. The DNA of the CDR3 is TGCAGTGCTACCCGGACAGCTAACACTGAAGCTTTCTTT. Translation gives CSATRTANTEAFF.

The table lists this clonotype with a few counts. The chain combines TRBV24-1 with TRBJ2-2; D could derive from TRBD1 or TRBD2 (5 bases each). V lost 6 bases to trimming and J lost 7 bases, with 14 bases between them. This CDR3 region has 14 residues. The germline gives CDR1 KGHDR, CDR2 SFDVKD. Written as DNA, the CDR3 is TGTGCCACCAGTAACGAGGGGACGGGCGGGGAGCTGTTTTTT. This sequence encodes CATSNEGTGGELFF.

The chain joins TRBV20-1 to TRBJ2-3; 8 nucleotides line up with TRBD1. CDR1 DFQATT and CDR2 SNEGSKA come from the germline V gene (reference sequence). The CDR3 is 17 residues long. With V trimmed by 5 bases and J by 0 bases, 13 bases remained unmatched. The chain's CDR3 is CSALPVPGQESTDTQYF. CDR3 nucleotide sequence: TGCAGTGCTCTCCCAGTGCCGGGACAGGAGAGCACAGATACGCAGTATTTT.

The rearrangement uses TRBV2 and TRBJ1-1; the D is unclear. The CDR3 length is 13 residues. Trimming cost V 1 base and J 6 bases, with 9 bases left between them. From germline, CDR1 is SNHLY and CDR2 FYNNEI. CDR3 in amino acids: CASSEGDWAEAFF. CDR3 sequence (DNA): TGTGCCAGCAGTGAAGGAGACTGGGCTGAAGCTTTCTTT.

V and J are TRBV20-1 and TRBJ1-6; D is unclear. Looked up from germline, CDR1 is DFQATT and CDR2 is SNEGSKA (reference sequence). The V gene lost 3 bases and the J gene lost 6 bases, with 15 bases spanning the gap. This CDR3 contains 15 residues. The CDR3 loop is CSASPGPDLNSPLHF. DNA of the CDR3: TGCAGTGCTAGCCCCGGTCCGGACCTTAATTCACCCCTCCACTTT.

This clonotype was found many times. CDR3 residues: CASHLNTEAFF. CDR3 in DNA: TGTGCCTCCCATCTGAACACTGAAGCTTTCTTT. The chain has TRBV30 and TRBJ1-1; D is unresolved. Germline loops: CDR1 GTSNPN, CDR2 SVGIG (reference sequence). The CDR3 runs to 11 residues. V was trimmed by 7 bases and J by 0 bases, leaving 6 bases between them.

The V and J genes are TRBV5-6 and TRBJ1-5, with D uncertain. The CDR3 loop spans 12 amino acids. V lost 2 bases and J 9 bases, leaving 9 bases between the germline ends. Germline-derived CDR1 and CDR2 are SGHDT and YYEEEE. The CDR3 DNA sequence: TGTGCCAGCAGCTTCCAATCCTCGCCCCAGCATTTT. Translation gives CASSFQSSPQHF.

The rearrangement links TRBV9 to TRBJ2-6; tentative D call: TRBD2 (6 bases). With 5 bases removed from V and 4 bases from J, the gap between germline ends came to 10 bases. CDR3 length: 14 residues. Germline CDR1 is SGDLS and CDR2 is YYNGEE. CDR3 amino acids: CASSLGGGANVLTF. CDR3 in DNA: TGTGCCAGCAGTCTCGGGGGAGGGGCCAACGTCCTGACTTTC.

The table lists this clonotype with a few counts. The chain carries TRBV10-3 and TRBJ2-2, with D unclear. Per germline, CDR1 ENHRY and CDR2 SYGVKD. V gave up 3 bases and J gave up 7 bases, with 6 bases separating them. This CDR3 has 12 amino acids. CDR3 nucleotides: TGTGCCATCAGTGACGGCAACGGGGAGCTGTTTTTT. It encodes CAISDGNGELFF.

This clonotype has a count of ten or more. The J gene is TRBJ1-1, the V gene TRBV10-3, with TRBD1 as a possible D gene (6 bases). V was pared by 3 bases and J by 4 bases, with 15 bases between. CDR3 length: 15 amino acids. From germline, CDR1 is ENHRY and CDR2 SYGVKD. In DNA form, the CDR3 reads TGTGCCATCAGTGAAAGGGGCAGGGACATCACTGAAGCTTTCTTT. It specifies CAISERGRDITEAFF.